The text below deals with one TCR beta chain. Its specific antigen is unknown. The record has no base qualities; no much larger clone is one base away. Using 3' ligation of a UMI-containing oligonucleotide to TCR cDNA, the study laid out a robust and sensitive protocol to amplify, sequence and analyze TCRs. For whole blood analysis, 2.5 ml of peripheral blood was collected from healthy adult volunteers into Tempus tubes, and RNA was extracted following the manufacturer's instructions. Total RNA was used without cell sorting and was treated with RQ1 DNase before reverse transcription, with a target input of roughly 1 to 1,100 ng. Skin biopsy and whole blood libraries were made to test pipeline robustness in samples where T cells form a minority population. To prepare the library, 5' RACE was applied. The ligated cDNA was amplified by four rounds of PCR, in which nested alpha and beta constant region primers were used together with the SP2 primer. For the blood and skin samples, TCR RNA was reverse transcribed with SuperScript IV using primers for the alpha and beta constant regions. An oligonucleotide carrying the Illumina SP2 primer and a UMI was ligated to the 3' end of the cDNA by means of T4 RNA ligase 1. To prevent hairpin formation, the 12-nucleotide UMI was made up of two random hexamers with an eight-base spacer between them. From the second PCR onward, the TCR alpha and beta chain libraries were handled separately, and dual indexing was used for multiplexing. After pooling, the indexed libraries were analyzed by capillary electrophoresis and sequenced on either an Illumina MiSeq or NextSeq. PhiX DNA at about 4.5-8% was added to the libraries to raise base diversity and improve cluster recognition. The study's own analysis went as follows. Demultiplexor extracted UMIs from read 2, combined them with read 1 TCR sequence, and split reads by sample indices. V and J genes and V-J junctions were identified by Decombinator, which gave every TCR a five-part identifier that included V and J deletions. UMIs were used by Collapsinator to correct sequencing errors and PCR amplification heterogeneity, so that a UMI-based abundance was obtained for each TCR. CDR3Translator turned identifiers into nucleotide sequence, translated that sequence into amino acids, and pulled out CDR3 regions based on terminal motifs. Error-corrected counts of alpha and beta TCRs from blood and skin were compared after being normalized to the amount of input RNA. TCRdb reanalyzed the raw reads on its own, using fastp at Q25 for trimming and MiXCR for clone calling, and kept in-frame beta chains. Every entry covers one CDR3 protein and lists the most common genes and DNA from its rows. TCRdb's processing, not the study's, gives the V and J calls here. The sample records about 62,000 distinct CDR3 sequences, under 10% of which are singletons. The ten top clones hold 15% to 20% of the sample.

This specimen belongs to a study of naive and memory T cell subsets (TCRdb year 2017). About the study as a whole: According to the figure summarizing the samples, there were roughly ten blood donors, 7 tuberculin skin test biopsies and 3 saline control biopsies. PCR2 was typically a SYBR Green qPCR stopped at a set threshold; low-input samples could instead use end-point PCR (around 6 cycles).

The V and J ends are trimmed by 4 bases and 4 bases, leaving 13 bases between them. The CDR3 has 15 amino acids, counting the end cysteine and phenylalanine. Only CDR3 DNA remains: 45 bases, in frame from the first base. The germline V gene encodes CDR1 SGHVS and CDR2 FNYEAQ. What the work shows at the level of the full study, not this receptor alone: The potential sensitivity of the RNA-based method to TCR transcript changes with T cell activation and differentiation was acknowledged.

Here the chain combines TRBV7-6 and TRBJ1-4, with a tentative D gene TRBD1 over 5 matching bases. This receptor was taken from a female donor in good health. CDR3 loop: CASSSLDGGNEKLFF. The nucleotides are TGTGCCAGCAGCTCCCTGGACGGGGGTAATGAAAAACTGTTTTTT.